The sample holds one count of the clone carrying this T cell receptor (beta chain). The V segment lost 6 bases and the J segment 0 bases; nucleotides outside the gene matches: 11. Germline V gene lookup returns CDR1 SGHRS and CDR2 YFSETQ. The CDR3 is 17 residues long. The data stem from a study of technical replicates of blood from a handful of donors. Some clones are missing from TCRdb's copy, which holds only in-frame ones; the method was immunoSEQ multiplex PCR. The table has some 94,000 clones, about 94% seen once; the top ten hold less than 0.35%. Sequencing was done on a sample of T cells isolated from PBMCs. The chain couples TRBV5-1 to TRBJ1-3, with 8 bases identical to TRBD1. The sequence came from a human donor in good health. CDR3 amino acids: CASTRGTGRLSGNTIYF. For the CDR3, the DNA is TGCGCCAGCACTAGGGGGACAGGACGACTCTCTGGAAACACCATATATTTT.